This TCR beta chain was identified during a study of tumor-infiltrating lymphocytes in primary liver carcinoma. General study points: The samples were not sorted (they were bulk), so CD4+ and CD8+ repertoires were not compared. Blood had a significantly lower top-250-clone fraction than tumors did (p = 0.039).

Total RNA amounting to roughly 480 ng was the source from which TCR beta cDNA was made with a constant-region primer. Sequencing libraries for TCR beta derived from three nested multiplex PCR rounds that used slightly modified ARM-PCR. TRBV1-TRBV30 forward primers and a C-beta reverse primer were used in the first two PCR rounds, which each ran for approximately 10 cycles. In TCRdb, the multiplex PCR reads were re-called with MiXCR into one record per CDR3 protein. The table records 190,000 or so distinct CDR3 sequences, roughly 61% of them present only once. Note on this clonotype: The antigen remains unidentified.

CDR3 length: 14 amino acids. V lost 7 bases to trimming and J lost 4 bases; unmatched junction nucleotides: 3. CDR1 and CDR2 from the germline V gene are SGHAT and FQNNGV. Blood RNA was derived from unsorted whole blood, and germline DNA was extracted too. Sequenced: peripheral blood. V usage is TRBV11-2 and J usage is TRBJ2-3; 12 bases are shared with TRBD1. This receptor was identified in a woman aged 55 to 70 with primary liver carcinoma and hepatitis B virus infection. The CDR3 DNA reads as TGTGCCAGCAACTGGGACAGGGGGCCAGATACGCAGTATTTT. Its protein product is CASNWDRGPDTQYF.